This TCR beta chain was recovered during a study of T cells after yellow fever vaccination. For the study at large: The SMART-Seq v4 Ultra Low Input method served to prepare the low-cell-number fractions. General study points: One caveat is that FACS-sorted repertoires could contain abundant clonotypes contaminating from the bulk population. A large majority of primary-vaccination clones showed up again after the booster (approximately 96% CD4, around 90% CD8).

Germline V gene sequence: CDR1 MDHEN, CDR2 SYDVKM. V lost 3 bases, J lost 3 bases, and 12 bases lay in between. CDR3 length equals 14 residues. 5'RACE template switching produced TCR cDNA carrying a universal primer site and UMIs. TCRdb re-analysed the 5' RACE reads in MiXCR, keeping a single row per CDR3 protein. The sample carries about 630,000 distinct CDR3 sequences, approximately 13% recorded once. This clonotype turned up a few times. Its antigen is unknown. Sequencing used PBMCs, obtained on the day of the yellow fever booster vaccination. The rearrangement joins TRBV28 to TRBJ2-7; a possible D gene is TRBD2 (6 bases). The receptor's source is a man in his thirties or forties who received the YFV17D yellow fever vaccine. The CDR3 protein is CASSFLASVYEQYF. The CDR3 DNA reads as TGTGCCAGCAGTTTCCTGGCTAGCGTCTACGAGCAGTACTTC.